This T cell receptor (beta chain) was captured by sequencing in a study of CD4 T cells in relation to SARS-CoV-2 and coronaviruses. Across the whole study: TCR beta CDR3s were sequenced after 10-day antigen culture of PBMCs.

In the case of this clone: What it recognizes is unknown.

Libraries were prepared by immunoSEQ multiplex PCR; TCRdb keeps only in-frame clonotypes and omits some of them. The sample carries 20,000 or so clones, just under 80% recorded once. CDR3 size: 15 residues. Trimming removed 9 bases from V and 5 bases from J; junction bases left unmatched: 13. CDR1 and CDR2 from the germline V gene are SGHNT and YENEEA. Unexposed donor CD4+ T cells date from 2011-2018, before the COVID-19 pandemic. CD4+ T cells were isolated from the cells after about nine days of culture. V gene TRBV11-3 combines with J gene TRBJ1-5; 7 bases agree with TRBD1. Sequencing used CD4+ T cells from PBMCs, cultured in vitro. This sequence was found in a human donor in good health. Here the CDR3 reads CARRDGVRGHQPQHF. The CDR3 DNA sequence: TGTGCCAGACGAGACGGTGTGAGGGGGCATCAGCCCCAGCATTTT.